These T cell receptor beta chains were read from a single sample in a study of monozygotic twins with inflammatory bowel disease. TCRdb reprocessed the 5' RACE reads and stores each CDR3 protein as one record, lacking DNA. The repertoire table contains around 100,000 distinct CDR3 sequences. Sequences were obtained from blood. The receptors derive from a human donor with ulcerative colitis or Crohn's disease, or a healthy co-twin of an affected twin (not recorded which). Both conserved end residues are part of each CDR3.

TRBV11-2	TRBJ2-5	CASSPGGSKWKETQYF
TRBV12-3/TRBV12-4	TRBJ1-1	CASRRDREDTEAFF
TRBV6-2/TRBV6-3	TRBJ2-5	CASSYQTTQYF
TRBV7-2	TRBJ2-1	CASSARAGGPNEQFF
TRBV20-1	TRBJ1-5	CSASPPGQPQHF
TRBV6-1	TRBJ2-5	CASTGGGGQETQYF
TRBV5-6	TRBJ2-1	CASSSTIRESPIEQFF
TRBV5-1	TRBJ2-5	CASSRRGTGPPGETQYF
TRBV20-1	TRBJ1-2	CSARSGQGDGGYTF
TRBV20-1	TRBJ2-7	CSAPVSHEQYF
TRBV19	TRBJ2-4	CASNPRRGAREYF
TRBV3-1	TRBJ2-5	CASSLKGPGWKETQYF
TRBV12-3/TRBV12-4	TRBJ1-1	CASSLGQGDAFF
TRBV7-2	TRBJ2-1	CASSLRVQLTYNEQFF
TRBV20-1	TRBJ1-1	CSARTDSTLEGAAFF
TRBV7-2	TRBJ2-3	CASSLLPSGRGADTQYF
TRBV28	TRBJ2-3	CASQWGGHTDTQYF
TRBV5-1	TRBJ2-5	CASSFYGQETQYF
TRBV5-6	TRBJ1-1	CASSFQRKGEAFF
TRBV12-3/TRBV12-4	TRBJ2-6	CASSLEIPSGANVLTF
TRBV7-2	TRBJ1-5	CASSLVWTAIDQPQHF
TRBV9	TRBJ2-3	CASSGLVQSTDTQYF
TRBV19	TRBJ1-1	CASSLSPGELDTEAFF
TRBV18	TRBJ2-1	CASSLGTEYEQFF
TRBV5-6	TRBJ2-2	CASSFGQTLGTGELFF
TRBV29-1	TRBJ2-7	CSVVGQGGYEQYF
TRBV5-1	TRBJ2-1	CASSLILGANEQFF
TRBV5-1	TRBJ2-1	CASSLSSGLYNEQFF
TRBV7-2	TRBJ2-2	CASSLTGELFF
TRBV3-1	TRBJ2-6	CASSQGTGGANVLTF
TRBV4-1	TRBJ2-3	CASSLTRTSEADTQYF
TRBV27	TRBJ2-1	CASSFVAAQTLNNEQFF
TRBV28	TRBJ1-1	CATATGGVRTEAFF
TRBV20-1	TRBJ2-5	CSARWGVQETQYF
TRBV24-1	TRBJ2-1	CATTQAGGGEQFF
TRBV25-1	TRBJ2-7	CASSRPTGGYEQYF
TRBV14	TRBJ2-7	CASSHLTGAGEQYF
TRBV7-9	TRBJ1-1	CASSFPGGITEAFF
TRBV12-3/TRBV12-4	TRBJ2-3	CASSRLGSDTQYF
TRBV5-6	TRBJ2-7	CASITQGDIKYEQYF
TRBV18	TRBJ2-1	CASSPPELAWTNEQFF
TRBV2	TRBJ1-2	CASSEAERYGYTF
TRBV5-1	TRBJ2-3	CASSPALAGGPDTQYF
TRBV5-1	TRBJ2-7	CASKEAGAYEQYF
TRBV6-2/TRBV6-3	TRBJ1-1	CASSTLTVNTEAFF
TRBV13	TRBJ2-1	CASSLGPGQELGEQFF
TRBV30	TRBJ1-1	CAWSGGSGFGSEAFF
TRBV6-5	TRBJ2-3	CASSYGGWGGTDTQYF